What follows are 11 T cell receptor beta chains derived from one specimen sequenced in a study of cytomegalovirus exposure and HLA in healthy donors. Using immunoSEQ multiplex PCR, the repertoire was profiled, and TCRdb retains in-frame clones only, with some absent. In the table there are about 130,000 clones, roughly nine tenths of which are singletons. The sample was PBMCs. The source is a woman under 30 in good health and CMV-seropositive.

The CDR3 coding sequence is TGTGCCAGCAGTTTGGGCGGGGGGTTCTACAATGAGCAGTTCTTC. Translating it yields CASSLGGGFYNEQFF. V usage is TRBV27 and J usage is TRBJ2-1; 8 nucleotides align to TRBD2. CDR3 length equals 15 residues. After removal of 3 bases from V and 3 bases from J, the junction contained 4 bases not matched to a gene. Germline V gives CDR1 MNHEY, CDR2 SMNVEV (reference sequence).

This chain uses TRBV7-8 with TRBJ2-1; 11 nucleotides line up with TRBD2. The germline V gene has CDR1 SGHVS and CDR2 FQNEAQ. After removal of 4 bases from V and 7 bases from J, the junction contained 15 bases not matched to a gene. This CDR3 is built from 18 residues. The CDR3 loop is CASSSPRRFSGGANEQFF. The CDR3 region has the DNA TGTGCCAGCAGCTCCCCTCGGAGATTTAGCGGGGGGGCTAATGAGCAGTTCTTC.

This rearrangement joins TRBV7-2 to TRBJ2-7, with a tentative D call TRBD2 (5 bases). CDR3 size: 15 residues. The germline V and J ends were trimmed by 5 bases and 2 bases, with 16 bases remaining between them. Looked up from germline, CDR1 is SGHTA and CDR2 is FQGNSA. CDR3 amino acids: CASSPLSAVTYEQYF. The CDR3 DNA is TGTGCCAGCAGCCCGCTCTCAGCGGTGACCTACGAGCAGTACTTC.

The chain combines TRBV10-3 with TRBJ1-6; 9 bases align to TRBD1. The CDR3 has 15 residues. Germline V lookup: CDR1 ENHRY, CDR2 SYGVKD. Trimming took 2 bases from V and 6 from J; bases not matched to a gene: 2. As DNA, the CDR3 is TGTGCCATCAGTGAGCGGGACAGGGTTAATTCACCCCTCCACTTT. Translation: CAISERDRVNSPLHF.

The CDR3 is CASSALGYTF. CDR3 in DNA: TGTGCCAGCAGTGCCTTGGGCTACACCTTC. The rearrangement joins TRBV6-1 to TRBJ1-2; D is ambiguous. V lost 4 bases and J 8 bases, leaving 5 bases between the germline ends. Germline loops: CDR1 MNHNS, CDR2 SASEGT. The CDR3 spans 10 residues.

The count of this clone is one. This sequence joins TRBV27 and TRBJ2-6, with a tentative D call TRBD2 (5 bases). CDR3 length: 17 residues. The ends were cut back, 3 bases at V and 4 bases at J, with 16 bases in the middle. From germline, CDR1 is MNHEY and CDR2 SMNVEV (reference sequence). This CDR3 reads CASSLERAKSGANVLTF. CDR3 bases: TGTGCCAGCAGTTTGGAGAGGGCGAAGTCCGGGGCCAACGTCCTGACTTTC. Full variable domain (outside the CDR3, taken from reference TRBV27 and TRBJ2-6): EAQVTQNPRYLITVTGKKLTVTCSQNMNHEYMSWYRQDPGLGLRQIYYSMNVEVTDKGDVPEGYKVSRKEKRNFPLILESPSPNQTSLYFCASSLERAKSGANVLTFGAGSRLTVL.

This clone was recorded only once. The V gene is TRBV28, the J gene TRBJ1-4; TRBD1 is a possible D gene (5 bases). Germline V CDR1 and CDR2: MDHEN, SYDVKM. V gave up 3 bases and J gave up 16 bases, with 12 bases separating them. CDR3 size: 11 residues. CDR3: CASSFGTGRFF. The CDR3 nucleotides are TGTGCCAGCAGTTTCGGAACAGGAAGGTTTTTT.

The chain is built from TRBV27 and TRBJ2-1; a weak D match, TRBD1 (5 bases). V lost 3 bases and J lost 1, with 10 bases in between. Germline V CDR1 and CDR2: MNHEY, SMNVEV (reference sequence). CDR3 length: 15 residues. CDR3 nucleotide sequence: TGTGCCAGCAGTTTCGGTCAGGGATCCTACAATGAGCAGTTCTTC. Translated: CASSFGQGSYNEQFF.

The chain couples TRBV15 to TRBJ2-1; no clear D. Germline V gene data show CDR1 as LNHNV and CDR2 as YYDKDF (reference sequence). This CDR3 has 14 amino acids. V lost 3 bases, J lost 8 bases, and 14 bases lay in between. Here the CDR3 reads CATSRAPQVHEQFF. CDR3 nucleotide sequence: TGTGCCACCAGCAGGGCCCCCCAGGTCCATGAGCAGTTCTTC.

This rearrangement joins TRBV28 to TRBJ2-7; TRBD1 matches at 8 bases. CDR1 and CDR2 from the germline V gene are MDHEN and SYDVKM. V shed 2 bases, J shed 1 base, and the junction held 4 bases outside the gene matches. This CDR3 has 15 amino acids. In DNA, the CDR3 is TGTGCCAGCAGTTTAGACAGGGGATATTCCTACGAGCAGTACTTC. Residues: CASSLDRGYSYEQYF.

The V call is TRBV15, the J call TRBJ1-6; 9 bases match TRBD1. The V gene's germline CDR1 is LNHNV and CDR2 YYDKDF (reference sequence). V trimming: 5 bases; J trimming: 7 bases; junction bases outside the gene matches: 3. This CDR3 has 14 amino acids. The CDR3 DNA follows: TGTGCCACCAGCCACGGGACAGGGAATTCACCCCTCCACTTT. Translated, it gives CATSHGTGNSPLHF.